This T cell receptor (beta chain) is from a study of beta chain features in type 1 diabetes. Study-level points and caveats: More deletions and fewer insertions at VDJ junctions were seen in type 1 diabetes patients. Whether TCRB rearrangement is influenced by HLA type was left unresolved in this analysis. Researchers report that Type 1 diabetes patients had moderately but significantly shorter TCRB CDR3s across all four CD4+ subsets.

This clone has just a few counts. Its antigen is unidentified. Sequencing targeted expressed TCRB transcripts, as all isolated RNA had been reverse transcribed. Sequenced naive, central memory and regulatory T cell samples produced an average of around 3.9 million reads. Method: immunoSEQ multiplex PCR; TCRdb's copy keeps in-frame clones and lacks some. The data contain 350,000 to 400,000 clones, over 10% of them singletons. J lost 2 bases, V lost 8 bases, and 12 bases had no gene match. The CDR3 runs 16 residues. Germline CDR1 is MDHEN and CDR2 is SYDVKM. Each sorted fraction was over 98% pure. This clonotype was sampled from a young woman with type 1 diabetes. This sequence joins TRBV28 and TRBJ2-1; 7 bases fit TRBD1. Sequencing was performed on naive CD4+ T cells from blood. CDR3 sequence reads: CASYSRRTGAYNEQFF. The CDR3 bases are TGTGCCAGCTATTCAAGACGGACAGGAGCCTACAATGAGCAGTTCTTC.